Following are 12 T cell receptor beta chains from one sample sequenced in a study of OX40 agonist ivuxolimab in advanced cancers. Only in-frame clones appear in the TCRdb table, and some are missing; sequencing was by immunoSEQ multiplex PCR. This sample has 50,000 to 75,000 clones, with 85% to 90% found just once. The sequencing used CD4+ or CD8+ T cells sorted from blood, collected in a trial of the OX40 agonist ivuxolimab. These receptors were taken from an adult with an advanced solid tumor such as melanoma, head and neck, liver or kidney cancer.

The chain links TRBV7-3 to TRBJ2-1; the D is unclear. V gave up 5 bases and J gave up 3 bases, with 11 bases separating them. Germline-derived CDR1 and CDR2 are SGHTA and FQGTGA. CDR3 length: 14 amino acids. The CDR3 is CASSPGTGYNEQFF. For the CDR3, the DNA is TGTGCCAGCAGCCCCGGTACCGGCTACAATGAGCAGTTCTTC.

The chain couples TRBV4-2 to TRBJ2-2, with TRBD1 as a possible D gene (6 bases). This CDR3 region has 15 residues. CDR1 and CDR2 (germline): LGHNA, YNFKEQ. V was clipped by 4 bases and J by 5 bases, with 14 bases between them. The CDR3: CASSRSLQGTGELFF. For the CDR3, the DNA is TGTGCCAGCAGCCGAAGCCTCCAGGGGACCGGGGAGCTGTTTTTT.

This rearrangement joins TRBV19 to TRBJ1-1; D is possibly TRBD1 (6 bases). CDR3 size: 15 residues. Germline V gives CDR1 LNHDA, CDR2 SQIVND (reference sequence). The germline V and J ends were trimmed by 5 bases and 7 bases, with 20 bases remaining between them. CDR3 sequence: CASSGSLQGGYEAFF. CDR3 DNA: TGTGCCAGTAGTGGGAGCCTACAGGGTGGTTATGAAGCTTTCTTT.

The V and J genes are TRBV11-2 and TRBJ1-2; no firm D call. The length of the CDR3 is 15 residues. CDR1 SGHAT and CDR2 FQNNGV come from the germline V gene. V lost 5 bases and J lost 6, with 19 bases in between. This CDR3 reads CASSDVLGARDGYTF. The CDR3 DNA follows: TGTGCCAGCAGCGACGTTCTGGGTGCGAGGGATGGCTACACCTTC.

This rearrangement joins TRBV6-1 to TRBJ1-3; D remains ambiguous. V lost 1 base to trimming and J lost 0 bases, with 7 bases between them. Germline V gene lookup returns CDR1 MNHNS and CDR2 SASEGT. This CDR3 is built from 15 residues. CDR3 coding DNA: TGTGCCAGCAGTGAAGACTTCTACTCTGGAAACACCATATATTTT. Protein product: CASSEDFYSGNTIYF.

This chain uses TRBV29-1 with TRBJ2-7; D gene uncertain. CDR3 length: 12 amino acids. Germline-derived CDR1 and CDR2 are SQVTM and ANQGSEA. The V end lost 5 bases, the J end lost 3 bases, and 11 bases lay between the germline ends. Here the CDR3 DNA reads TGCAGCGTTTGGACGGTAAACTACGAGCAGTACTTC. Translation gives CSVWTVNYEQYF.

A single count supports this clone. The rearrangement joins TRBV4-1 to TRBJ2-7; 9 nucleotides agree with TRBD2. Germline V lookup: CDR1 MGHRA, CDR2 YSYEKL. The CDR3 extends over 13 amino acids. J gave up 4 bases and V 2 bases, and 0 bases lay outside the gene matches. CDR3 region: CASSQSGRYEQYF. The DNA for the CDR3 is TGCGCCAGCAGCCAAAGCGGGAGGTACGAGCAGTACTTC.

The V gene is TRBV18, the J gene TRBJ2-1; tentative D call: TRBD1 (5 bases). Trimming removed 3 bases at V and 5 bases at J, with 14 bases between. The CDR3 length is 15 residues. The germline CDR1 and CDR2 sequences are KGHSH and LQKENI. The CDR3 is CASSPRVLEHNEQFF. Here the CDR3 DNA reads TGTGCCAGCTCACCCAGGGTTTTAGAGCACAATGAGCAGTTCTTC. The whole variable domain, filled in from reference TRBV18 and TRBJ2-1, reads NAGVMQNPRHLVRRRGQEARLRCSPMKGHSHVYWYRQLPEEGLKFMVYLQKENIIDESGMPKERFSAEFPKEGPSILRIQQVVRGDSAAYFCASSPRVLEHNEQFFGPGTRLTVL.

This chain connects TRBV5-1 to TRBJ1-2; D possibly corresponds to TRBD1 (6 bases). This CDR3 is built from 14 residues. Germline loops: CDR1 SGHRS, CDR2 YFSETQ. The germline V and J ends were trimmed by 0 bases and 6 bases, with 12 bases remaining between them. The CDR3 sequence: CASSLGGRGDGYTF. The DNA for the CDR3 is TGCGCCAGCAGCTTGGGCGGCAGGGGCGATGGCTACACCTTC.

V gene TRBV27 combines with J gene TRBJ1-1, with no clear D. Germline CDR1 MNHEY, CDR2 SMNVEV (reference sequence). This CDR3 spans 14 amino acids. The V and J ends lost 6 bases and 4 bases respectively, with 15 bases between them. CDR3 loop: CASSPGGRTTEAFF. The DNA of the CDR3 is TGTGCCAGCAGCCCCGGCGGGCGGACCACTGAAGCTTTCTTT.

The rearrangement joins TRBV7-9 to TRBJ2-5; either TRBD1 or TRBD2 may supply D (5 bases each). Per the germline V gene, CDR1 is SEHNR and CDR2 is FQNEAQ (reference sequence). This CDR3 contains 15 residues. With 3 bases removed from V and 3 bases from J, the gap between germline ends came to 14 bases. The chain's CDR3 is CASSFTRGEKETQYF. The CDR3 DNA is TGTGCCAGCAGCTTCACTCGGGGCGAAAAAGAGACCCAGTACTTC.

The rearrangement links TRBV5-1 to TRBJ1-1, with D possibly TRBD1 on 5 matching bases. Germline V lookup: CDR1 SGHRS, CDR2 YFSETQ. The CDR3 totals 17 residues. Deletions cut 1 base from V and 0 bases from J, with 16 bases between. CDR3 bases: TGCGCCAGCAGCTTGTCCAGGGACGGCCCCTTGAACACTGAAGCTTTCTTT. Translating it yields CASSLSRDGPLNTEAFF.